This is a list of T cell receptor beta chains from one sample in a study of regulatory T cells in long-lasting Graves disease. Via MiXCR, TCRdb re-called the multiplex PCR reads, giving one row per CDR3 protein. The sample lists a few hundred thousand distinct CDR3 sequences, 20% to 25% occurring once. Sequenced material: peripheral blood mononuclear cells (PBMCs), taken when the disease was refractory, from a patient treated with antithyroid drugs. The source is a female donor with Graves disease. The CDR3 runs from the conserved cysteine through the conserved F or W. D genes are given only for firm matches. For some rows the clone size is stated as once, few or many, or as a class when expanded; others skip it.

TRBJ1-2	TRBV6-2/TRBV6-3	NA	15	NA	CASSQQGGGHDGYTF	TGTGCCAGCAGCCAACAGGGTGGAGGACACGATGGCTACACCTTC
TRBJ2-7	TRBV6-5	many	16	TRBD2	CASSYLLRDYESEQYF	TGTGCCAGCAGTTACTTACTTAGGGACTATGAGTCCGAGCAGTACTTC
TRBJ1-6	TRBV6-5	NA	15	NA	CASSSAGAENSPLHF	TGTGCCAGCAGTTCCGCAGGGGCGGAGAATTCACCCCTCCACTTT
TRBJ2-2	TRBV11-3	many	12	NA	CASTGNTGELFF	TGTGCCAGCACAGGGAACACCGGGGAGCTGTTTTTT
TRBJ1-1	TRBV9	few	16	NA	CASSVVAGPRNTEAFF	TGTGCCAGCAGCGTAGTGGCAGGACCCCGCAACACTGAAGCTTTCTTT
TRBJ1-2	TRBV14	NA	14	TRBD1	CASSHSDRDNGYTF	TGTGCCAGCAGCCATTCAGACAGGGACAATGGCTACACCTTC
TRBJ2-2	TRBV10-3	NA	13	NA	CATGEGDTGELFF	TGTGCCACAGGCGAGGGGGACACCGGGGAGCTGTTTTTT
TRBJ2-7	TRBV7-2	many	14	NA	CASSLGQITYEQYF	TGTGCCAGCAGCTTAGGACAGATCACCTACGAGCAGTACTTC
TRBJ2-2	TRBV24-1	few	14	NA	CATSDSLETGELFF	TGTGCCACCAGTGATTCCCTAGAAACCGGGGAGCTGTTTTTT
TRBJ2-5	TRBV5-5	many	12	TRBD1	CASSRRGETQYF	TGTGCCAGCAGCCGCAGGGGGGAGACCCAGTACTTC
TRBJ1-4	TRBV4-3	many	15	TRBD1	CASSGTASTNEKLFF	TGCGCCAGCAGCGGGACAGCCTCAACTAATGAAAAACTGTTTTTT
TRBJ2-5	TRBV20-1	many	12	NA	CSARPDQETQYF	TGCAGTGCTCGCCCGGATCAAGAGACCCAGTACTTC
TRBJ1-1	TRBV7-8	NA	12	NA	CASSTGFSEAFF	TGTGCCAGCAGCACAGGGTTCTCTGAAGCTTTCTTT
TRBJ1-1	TRBV30	few	13	NA	CATIGEGGSEAFF	TGTGCTACAATAGGGGAGGGAGGTTCTGAAGCTTTCTTT
TRBJ1-6	TRBV6-1	few	15	NA	CASDDVNGAGSPLHF	TGTGCCAGCGATGATGTAAACGGCGCGGGTTCACCCCTCCACTTT
TRBJ2-2	TRBV7-2	few	16	TRBD1	CASSFSGTGGPGELFF	TGTGCCAGCAGCTTCTCCGGGACAGGGGGTCCCGGGGAGCTGTTTTTT
TRBJ2-7	TRBV12-3/TRBV12-4	many	13	NA	CASSWTATYEQYF	TGTGCCAGCAGCTGGACGGCCACCTACGAGCAGTACTTC
TRBJ2-3	TRBV6-2/TRBV6-3	NA	14	NA	CASRYRDPTDTQYF	TGTGCCAGCAGATACCGGGACCCCACAGATACGCAGTATTTT
TRBJ1-4	TRBV12-3/TRBV12-4	many	16	TRBD1	CASRRDSWATNEKLFF	TGTGCCAGCAGAAGGGACAGCTGGGCAACTAATGAAAAACTGTTTTTT
TRBJ2-1	TRBV2	NA	14	NA	CASTGLRAYNEQFF	TGTGCCAGCACCGGACTGCGGGCCTACAATGAGCAGTTCTTC
TRBJ2-2	TRBV7-9	NA	14	NA	CASSLPTESGELFF	TGTGCCAGCAGCTTACCAACTGAGAGCGGGGAGCTGTTTTTT
TRBJ2-7	TRBV5-6	NA	14	TRBD1	CASSLRTGDYEQYF	TGTGCCAGCAGCCTACGGACAGGGGACTACGAGCAGTACTTC
TRBJ1-4	TRBV7-2	NA	18	TRBD1	CASSLKPQGAFVREKLFF	TGTGCCAGCAGCTTAAAGCCCCAGGGGGCGTTTGTTCGTGAAAAACTGTTTTTT
TRBJ2-7	TRBV6-5	NA	14	NA	CASSSATGVSEQYF	TGTGCCAGCAGTTCCGCCACCGGGGTATCCGAGCAGTACTTC
TRBJ2-7	TRBV10-3	few	19	NA	CAITLTPGLKVDKAYEQYF	TGTGCCATCACCCTCACGCCGGGACTGAAAGTGGACAAGGCCTACGAGCAGTACTTC
TRBJ1-5	TRBV12-3/TRBV12-4	NA	15	NA	CASSAGTVSNHPQHF	TGTGCCAGCAGTGCCGGGACGGTTAGCAATCATCCCCAGCATTTT
TRBJ1-4	TRBV10-3	NA	14	NA	CAISSGTTNEKLFF	TGTGCCATCAGTTCCGGGACAACTAATGAAAAACTGTTTTTT
TRBJ1-5	TRBV28	many	14	TRBD1	CASSPGQTFQPQHF	TGTGCCAGCAGCCCGGGACAGACTTTCCAGCCCCAGCATTTT
TRBJ1-1	TRBV28	many	14	TRBD1	CASSFLQGEAEAFF	TGTGCCAGCAGTTTTCTTCAGGGGGAGGCTGAAGCTTTCTTT
TRBJ2-7	TRBV6-2/TRBV6-3	once	15	TRBD2	CASSFAGGSRNEQYF	TGTGCCAGCAGTTTCGCTGGCGGGAGTCGGAACGAGCAGTACTTC
TRBJ2-3	TRBV28	NA	14	TRBD2	CASRFSGDGDTQYF	TGTGCCAGCAGGTTCAGCGGGGATGGGGATACGCAGTATTTT
TRBJ2-7	TRBV6-2/TRBV6-3	many	14	NA	CASRLQGPPYEQYF	TGTGCCAGCAGGTTGCAGGGTCCCCCCTACGAGCAGTACTTC
TRBJ2-1	TRBV10-3	few	17	TRBD2	CAISFNRGRLAGGEQFF	TGTGCCATCAGCTTCAACAGGGGCCGACTAGCGGGAGGTGAGCAGTTCTTC
TRBJ2-7	TRBV11-2	many	17	TRBD1	CASSLDTTGQGVGEQYF	TGTGCCAGCAGCTTAGATACAACAGGACAGGGAGTGGGGGAGCAGTACTTC
TRBJ1-2	TRBV2	many	16	TRBD1	CASSDRGPGTRYGYTF	TGTGCCAGCAGTGACAGGGGGCCAGGGACGCGCTATGGCTACACCTTC
TRBJ1-2	TRBV6-4	NA	16	NA	CASSYSPQERTYGYTF	TGTGCCAGCAGTTATTCCCCCCAGGAAAGAACGTATGGCTACACCTTC
TRBJ1-4	TRBV27	many	14	NA	CASSFRGEDEKLFF	TGTGCCAGCAGTTTTAGAGGGGAGGACGAAAAACTGTTTTTT
TRBJ2-3	TRBV7-3	NA	18	NA	CASSNPPGHNWGADTQYF	TGTGCCAGCAGCAACCCCCCGGGACATAACTGGGGAGCAGATACGCAGTATTTT
TRBJ1-5	TRBV19	NA	14	TRBD1	CACSGTGGNQPQHF	TGTGCCTGTTCCGGGACAGGCGGCAATCAGCCCCAGCATTTT
TRBJ2-7	TRBV6-1	NA	13	TRBD2	CASGTSGAYEQYF	TGTGCCAGCGGGACTAGCGGCGCCTACGAGCAGTACTTC
TRBJ1-1	TRBV7-3	many	13	NA	CASSPTGSGEAFF	TGTGCCAGCAGCCCAACAGGGTCTGGTGAAGCTTTCTTT
TRBJ1-1	TRBV19	many	14	NA	CASSRGPSGTEAFF	TGTGCCAGTAGTAGGGGACCCTCGGGCACTGAAGCTTTCTTT
TRBJ2-7	TRBV13	many	14	TRBD2	CASSLGLAAYEQYF	TGTGCCAGCAGCCTCGGACTAGCGGCGTACGAGCAGTACTTC
TRBJ1-2	TRBV7-9	few	13	TRBD1	CASSLGTGRGYTF	TGTGCCAGCAGCCTCGGGACAGGGCGAGGCTACACCTTC
TRBJ2-7	TRBV12-3/TRBV12-4	many	15	TRBD2	CASRGLGLAGNEQYF	TGTGCCAGCAGGGGCCTCGGGCTAGCGGGAAACGAGCAGTACTTC
TRBJ2-1	TRBV28	few	12	TRBD2	CASTSGGGEQFF	TGTGCCAGCACGTCTGGGGGGGGTGAGCAGTTCTTC
TRBJ2-5	TRBV7-2	many	13	TRBD2	CASRAGVRETQYF	TGTGCCAGCCGCGCGGGGGTCAGAGAGACCCAGTACTTC
TRBJ2-6	TRBV7-9	NA	13	NA	CASGETGANVLTF	TGTGCCAGCGGGGAAACTGGGGCCAACGTCCTGACTTTC
TRBJ1-1	TRBV19	few	13	NA	CASSVQLNTEAFF	TGTGCCAGTAGCGTACAACTGAACACTGAAGCTTTCTTT
TRBJ1-1	TRBV28	many	15	NA	CASSLWADMNTEAFF	TGTGCCAGCAGTTTATGGGCAGACATGAACACTGAAGCTTTCTTT
TRBJ2-7	TRBV3-1	few	16	TRBD2	CASSPQTSGSSYEQYF	TGTGCCAGCAGCCCCCAGACTAGCGGGAGCTCCTACGAGCAGTACTTC